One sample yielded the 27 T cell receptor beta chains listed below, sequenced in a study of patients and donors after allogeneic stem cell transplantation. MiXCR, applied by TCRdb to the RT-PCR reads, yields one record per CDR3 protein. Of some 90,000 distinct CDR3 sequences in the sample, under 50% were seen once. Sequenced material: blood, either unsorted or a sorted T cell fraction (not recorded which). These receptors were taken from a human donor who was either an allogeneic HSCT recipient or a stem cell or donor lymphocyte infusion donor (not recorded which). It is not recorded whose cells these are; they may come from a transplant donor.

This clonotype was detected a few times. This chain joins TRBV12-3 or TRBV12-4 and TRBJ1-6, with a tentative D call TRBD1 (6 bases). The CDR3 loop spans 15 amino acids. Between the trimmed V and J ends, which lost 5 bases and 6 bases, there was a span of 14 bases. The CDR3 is CASSASGQTNSPLHF. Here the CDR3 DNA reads TGTGCCAGCAGTGCCTCTGGACAGACTAATTCACCCCTCCACTTT.

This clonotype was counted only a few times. CDR3 in amino acids: CASSWGAPTNEKLFF. The CDR3 DNA follows: TGTGCCAGCAGTTGGGGGGCACCGACTAATGAAAAACTGTTTTTT. The V gene is TRBV27, the J gene TRBJ1-4, with a tentative D call TRBD1 (6 bases). CDR1 MNHEY and CDR2 SMNVEV come from the germline V gene (reference sequence). Trimming took 4 bases from V and 2 from J, leaving 11 bases between them. The CDR3 extends over 15 amino acids.

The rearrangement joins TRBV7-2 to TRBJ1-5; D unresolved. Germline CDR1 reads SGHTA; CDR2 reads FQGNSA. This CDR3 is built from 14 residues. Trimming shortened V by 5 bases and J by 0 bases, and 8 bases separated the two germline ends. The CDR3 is CASSPIPSNQPQHF. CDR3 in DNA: TGTGCCAGCAGCCCCATCCCTAGCAATCAGCCCCAGCATTTT.

Written as DNA, the CDR3 is TGTGCCAGCAGTCCGCCCGGCACCTGGTTCACTGAAGCTTTCTTT. Encoded protein: CASSPPGTWFTEAFF. This rearrangement joins TRBV27 to TRBJ1-1, with D uncertain. From germline, CDR1 is MNHEY and CDR2 SMNVEV (reference sequence). This CDR3 is built from 15 residues. V was pared by 5 bases and J by 4 bases, with 17 bases between.

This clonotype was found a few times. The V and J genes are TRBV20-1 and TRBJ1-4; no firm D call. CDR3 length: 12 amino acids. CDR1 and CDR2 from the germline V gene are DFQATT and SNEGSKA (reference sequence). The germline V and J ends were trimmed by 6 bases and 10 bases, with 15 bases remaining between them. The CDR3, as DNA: TGCAGTGCCCAAGGCAAAGTGGGAAAACTGTTTTTT. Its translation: CSAQGKVGKLFF.

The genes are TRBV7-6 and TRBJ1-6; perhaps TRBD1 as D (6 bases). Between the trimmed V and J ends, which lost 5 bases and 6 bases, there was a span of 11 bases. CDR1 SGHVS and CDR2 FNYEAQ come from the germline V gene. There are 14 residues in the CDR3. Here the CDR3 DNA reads TGTGCCAGCAGCCCGACAGGACGTAATTCACCCCTCCACTTT. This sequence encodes CASSPTGRNSPLHF.

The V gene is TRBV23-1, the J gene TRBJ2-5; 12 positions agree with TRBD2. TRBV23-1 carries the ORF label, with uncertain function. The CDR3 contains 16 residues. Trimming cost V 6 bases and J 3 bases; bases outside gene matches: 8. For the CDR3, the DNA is TGCGCCAGCAGGGCACTAGCGGGAGGAAACAAAGAGACCCAGTACTTC. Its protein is CASRALAGGNKETQYF.

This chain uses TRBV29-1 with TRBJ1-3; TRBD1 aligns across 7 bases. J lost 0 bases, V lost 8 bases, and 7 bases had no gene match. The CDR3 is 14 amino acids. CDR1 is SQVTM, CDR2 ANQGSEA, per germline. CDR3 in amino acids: CSIRQGSSGNTIYF. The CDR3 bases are TGCAGCATACGACAGGGCAGCTCTGGAAACACCATATATTTT.

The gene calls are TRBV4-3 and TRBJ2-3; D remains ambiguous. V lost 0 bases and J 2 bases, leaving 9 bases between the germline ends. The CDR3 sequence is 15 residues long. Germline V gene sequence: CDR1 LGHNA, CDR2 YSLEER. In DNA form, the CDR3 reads TGCGCCAGCAGCCAAGATATCTACCCCACAGATACGCAGTATTTT. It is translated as CASSQDIYPTDTQYF.

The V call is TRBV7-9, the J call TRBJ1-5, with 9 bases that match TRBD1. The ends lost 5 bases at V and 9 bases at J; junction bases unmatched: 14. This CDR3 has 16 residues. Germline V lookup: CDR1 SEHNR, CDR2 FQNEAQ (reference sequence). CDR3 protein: CASSLELGTGGGPQHF. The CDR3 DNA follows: TGTGCCAGCAGCCTAGAACTGGGCACAGGGGGCGGGCCCCAGCATTTT. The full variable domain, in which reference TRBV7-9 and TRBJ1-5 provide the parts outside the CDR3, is DTGVSQNPRHKITKRGQNVTFRCDPISEHNRLYWYRQTLGQGPEFLTYFQNEAQLEKSRLLSDRFSAERPKGSFSTLEIQRTEQGDSAMYLCASSLELGTGGGPQHFGDGTRLSIL.

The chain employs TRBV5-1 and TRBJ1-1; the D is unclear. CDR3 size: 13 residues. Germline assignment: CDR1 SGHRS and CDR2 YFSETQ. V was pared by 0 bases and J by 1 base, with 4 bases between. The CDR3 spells CASSLVANTEAFF. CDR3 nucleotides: TGCGCCAGCAGCTTGGTAGCGAACACTGAAGCTTTCTTT.

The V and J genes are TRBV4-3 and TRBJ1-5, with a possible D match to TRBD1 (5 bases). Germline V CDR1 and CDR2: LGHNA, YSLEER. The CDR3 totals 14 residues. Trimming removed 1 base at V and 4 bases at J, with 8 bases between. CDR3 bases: TGCGCCAGCAGCCAAGGGGAGGGGAATCAGCCCCAGCATTTT. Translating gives CASSQGEGNQPQHF.

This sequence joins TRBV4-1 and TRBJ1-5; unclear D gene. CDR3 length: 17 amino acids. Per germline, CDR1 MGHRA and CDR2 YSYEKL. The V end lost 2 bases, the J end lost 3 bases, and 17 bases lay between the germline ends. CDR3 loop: CASSQQGTLFDNQPQHF. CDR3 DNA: TGCGCCAGCAGCCAACAAGGAACCCTTTTTGACAATCAGCCCCAGCATTTT.

The chain's CDR3 is CASSQEGRPSPLHF. CDR3 sequence (DNA): TGCGCCAGCAGCCAAGAGGGCAGGCCATCACCCCTCCACTTT. The gene calls are TRBV4-3 and TRBJ1-6, with D unclear. Looked up from germline, CDR1 is LGHNA and CDR2 is YSLEER. Trimming cost V 0 bases and J 10 bases, with 10 bases left between them. The CDR3 has 14 amino acids.

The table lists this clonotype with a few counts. The chain's CDR3 is CASSQVWAGLSPLHF. The CDR3 DNA follows: TGCGCCAGCAGCCAAGTTTGGGCAGGGCTCTCACCCCTCCACTTT. The chain links TRBV4-1 to TRBJ1-6, with D possibly TRBD1 on 5 matching bases. Germline CDR1 MGHRA, CDR2 YSYEKL. Trimming shortened V by 1 base and J by 10 bases, and 14 bases separated the two germline ends. The CDR3 runs 15 residues.

The CDR3 region is CASSPRWDMNTEAFF. Written as DNA, the CDR3 is TGTGCCAGCAGTCCCCGCTGGGACATGAACACTGAAGCTTTCTTT. This chain connects TRBV28 to TRBJ1-1, with a possible D match to TRBD1 (6 bases). The CDR3 loop spans 15 amino acids. V gave up 5 bases and J gave up 0 bases, with 13 bases separating them. Per germline, CDR1 MDHEN and CDR2 SYDVKM.

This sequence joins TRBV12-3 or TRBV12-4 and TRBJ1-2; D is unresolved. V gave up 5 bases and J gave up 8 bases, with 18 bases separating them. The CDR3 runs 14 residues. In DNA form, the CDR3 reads TGTGCCAGCAGTCGCAAGATTGACATGCACGGCTACACCTTC. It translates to CASSRKIDMHGYTF.

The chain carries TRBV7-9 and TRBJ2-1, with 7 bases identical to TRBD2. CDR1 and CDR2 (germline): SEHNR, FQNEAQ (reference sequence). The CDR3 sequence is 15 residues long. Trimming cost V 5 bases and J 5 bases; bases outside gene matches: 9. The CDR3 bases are TGTGCCAGCAGCCCCCCAGGGAGGGCCGACAATGAGCAGTTCTTC. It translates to CASSPPGRADNEQFF. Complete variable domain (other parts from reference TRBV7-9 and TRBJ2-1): DTGVSQNPRHKITKRGQNVTFRCDPISEHNRLYWYRQTLGQGPEFLTYFQNEAQLEKSRLLSDRFSAERPKGSFSTLEIQRTEQGDSAMYLCASSPPGRADNEQFFGPGTRLTVL.

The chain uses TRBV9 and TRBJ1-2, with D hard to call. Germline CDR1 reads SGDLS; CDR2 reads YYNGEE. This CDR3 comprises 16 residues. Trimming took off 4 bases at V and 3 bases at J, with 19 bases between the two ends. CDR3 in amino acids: CASSQEARGRDYGYTF. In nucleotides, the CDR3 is TGTGCCAGCAGCCAGGAGGCCCGAGGGAGGGACTATGGCTACACCTTC.

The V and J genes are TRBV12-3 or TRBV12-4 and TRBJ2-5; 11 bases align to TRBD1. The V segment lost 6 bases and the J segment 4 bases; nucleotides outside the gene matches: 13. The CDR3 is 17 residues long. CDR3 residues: CASSRLTGQGAGETQYF. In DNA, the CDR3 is TGTGCCAGCAGCCGACTTACCGGACAGGGGGCAGGAGAGACCCAGTACTTC.

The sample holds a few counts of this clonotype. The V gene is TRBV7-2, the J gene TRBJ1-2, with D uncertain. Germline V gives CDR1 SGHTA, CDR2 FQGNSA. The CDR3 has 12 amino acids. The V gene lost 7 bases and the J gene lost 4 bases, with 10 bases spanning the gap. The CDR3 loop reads CASNVSPYGYTF. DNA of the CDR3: TGTGCCAGCAACGTGTCCCCCTATGGCTACACCTTC. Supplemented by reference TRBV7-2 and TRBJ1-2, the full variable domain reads GAGVSQSPSNKVTEKGKDVELRCDPISGHTALYWYRQSLGQGLEFLIYFQGNSAPDKSGLPSDRFSAERTGGSVSTLTIQRTQQEDSAVYLCASNVSPYGYTFGSGTRLTVV.

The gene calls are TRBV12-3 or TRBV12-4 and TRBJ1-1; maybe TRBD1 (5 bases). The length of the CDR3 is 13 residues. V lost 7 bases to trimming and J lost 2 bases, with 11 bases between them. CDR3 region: CASTPGGNTEAFF. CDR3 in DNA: TGTGCCAGCACCCCGGGGGGAAACACTGAAGCTTTCTTT.

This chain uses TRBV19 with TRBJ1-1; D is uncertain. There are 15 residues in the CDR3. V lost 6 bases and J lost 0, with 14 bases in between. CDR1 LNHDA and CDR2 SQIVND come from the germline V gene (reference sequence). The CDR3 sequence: CASSGISKMNTEAFF. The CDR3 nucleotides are TGTGCCAGTAGCGGGATATCCAAAATGAACACTGAAGCTTTCTTT.

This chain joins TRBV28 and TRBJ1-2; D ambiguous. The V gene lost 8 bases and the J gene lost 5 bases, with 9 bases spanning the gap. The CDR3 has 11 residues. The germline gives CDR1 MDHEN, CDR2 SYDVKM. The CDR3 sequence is CASHGLYGYTF. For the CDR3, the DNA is TGTGCCAGCCACGGGTTGTATGGCTACACCTTC.

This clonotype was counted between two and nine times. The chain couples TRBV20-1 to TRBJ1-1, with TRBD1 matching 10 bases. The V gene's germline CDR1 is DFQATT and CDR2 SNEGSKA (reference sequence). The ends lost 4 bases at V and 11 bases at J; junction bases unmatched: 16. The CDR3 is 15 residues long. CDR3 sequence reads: CSANPRQGARDEAFF. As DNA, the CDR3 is TGCAGTGCTAACCCAAGACAGGGGGCGCGCGATGAGGCTTTCTTT.

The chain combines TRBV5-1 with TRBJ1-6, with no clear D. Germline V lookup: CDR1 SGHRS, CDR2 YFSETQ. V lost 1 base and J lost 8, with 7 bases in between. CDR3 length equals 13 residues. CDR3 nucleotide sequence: TGCGCCAGCAGCTTGCAACCGGATTCACCCCTCCACTTT. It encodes CASSLQPDSPLHF.

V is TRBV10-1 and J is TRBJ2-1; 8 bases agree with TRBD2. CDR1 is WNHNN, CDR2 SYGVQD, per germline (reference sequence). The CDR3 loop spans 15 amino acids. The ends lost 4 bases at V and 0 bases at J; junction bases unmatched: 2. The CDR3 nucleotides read TGCGCCAGCAGTGTTGCGGGAGGCTCCTACAATGAGCAGTTCTTC. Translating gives CASSVAGGSYNEQFF.